One sample yielded the 22 T cell receptor beta chains listed below, sequenced in a study of response to subunit inactivated influenza vaccine. TCRdb analysed the RT-PCR reads with MiXCR anew, one entry per CDR3 protein. The profile shows hundreds of thousands of distinct CDR3 sequences, roughly 15% of them singletons. This specimen was PBMCs from blood, taken 14 to 15 days before vaccination. Source of these receptors: a man aged 45-65 years who received an inactivated influenza vaccine.

This clonotype was found a few times. The chain carries TRBV14 and TRBJ1-2; the match to TRBD1 covers 10 bases. The CDR3 sequence is 16 residues long. V lost 4 bases, J lost 6 bases, and 11 bases stayed unmatched. Germline lookup yields CDR1 SGHDN and CDR2 FVKESK. The CDR3 here is CASSPHLGQGTDGYTF. Written as DNA, the CDR3 is TGTGCCAGCAGCCCCCACTTGGGACAGGGGACGGATGGCTACACCTTC.

This clonotype showed up just a few times. The chain carries TRBV12-3 or TRBV12-4 and TRBJ1-1; D gene uncertain. V gave up 8 bases and J gave up 7 bases, with 11 bases separating them. This CDR3 has 11 residues. The CDR3 region has the DNA TGTGCCAGCGCAAAGGATGGTGAAGCTTTCTTT. Translating it yields CASAKDGEAFF.

The CDR3 DNA is TGTGCCAGCAGCTTAGTCCCCGCGCTTTTGAACACTGAAGCTTTCTTT. Translation gives CASSLVPALLNTEAFF. The chain joins TRBV7-9 to TRBJ1-1; D remains unclear. Germline lookup yields CDR1 SEHNR and CDR2 FQNEAQ (reference sequence). The CDR3 has 16 residues. Trimming removed 1 base at V and 0 bases at J, with 12 bases between.

Worth noting for this clonotype: Germline and junction disagree at one end, which may indicate a read error. In nucleotides, the CDR3 is TGTGCCAGCAGCCGGACAGGAGACTACGAGCAGAACTTC. Its translation: CASSRTGDYEQNF. The rearrangement uses TRBV12-3 or TRBV12-4 and TRBJ2-7; 7 bases align to TRBD1. This CDR3 spans 13 amino acids.

This chain connects TRBV11-2 to TRBJ2-7; TRBD1 is a possible D gene (6 bases). Trimming left V 5 bases short and J 0 bases short, with 11 bases between. Germline V gives CDR1 SGHAT, CDR2 FQNNGV. The CDR3 runs to 14 residues. CDR3 in amino acids: CASSTGHNSYEQYF. DNA of the CDR3: TGTGCCAGCAGCACGGGACACAACTCCTACGAGCAGTACTTC.

The sample holds a few counts of this clonotype. This rearrangement joins TRBV12-3 or TRBV12-4 to TRBJ2-1, with D possibly being TRBD1 or TRBD2 (6 bases each). The V and J ends lost 3 bases and 5 bases respectively, with 17 bases between them. CDR3 length equals 16 residues. CDR3 bases: TGTGCCAGCAGTTTGGGGGGCGGTAGGCCAAACAATGAGCAGTTCTTC. This gives the protein CASSLGGGRPNNEQFF.

As DNA, the CDR3 is TGTGCCAGCAGTCCACGACAGAGGACCTCTGGAAACACCATATATTTT. It yields the protein CASSPRQRTSGNTIYF. The chain joins TRBV12-3 or TRBV12-4 to TRBJ1-3; possibly TRBD1 for D (5 bases). Trimming cost V 5 bases and J 0 bases, with 14 bases left between them. There are 16 residues in the CDR3.

In DNA form, the CDR3 reads TGTGCCAGCAGCTTAGCGATAACTAGCGGGGGGGTAAATACGCAGTATTTT. Translating it yields CASSLAITSGGVNTQYF. This chain joins TRBV7-2 and TRBJ2-3; TRBD2 aligns across 13 bases. Germline trimming cut 0 bases from V and 7 bases from J; bases unmatched to any gene: 7. CDR1 and CDR2 (germline): SGHTA, FQGNSA. This CDR3 is built from 17 residues.

This clonotype was detected only a few times. V and J are TRBV12-3 or TRBV12-4 and TRBJ2-7, with 7 bases aligning to TRBD1. This CDR3 is 15 amino acids long. After removal of 4 bases from V and 3 bases from J, the junction contained 9 bases not matched to a gene. CDR3 sequence reads: CASSSSTGRVYEQYF. The CDR3 DNA follows: TGTGCCAGCAGTTCATCGACAGGGAGAGTCTACGAGCAGTACTTC.

This clonotype turned up a few times. The chain is built from TRBV6-5 and TRBJ2-5; D assignment may be TRBD1 or TRBD2 (6 bases each). CDR1 is MNHEY and CDR2 is SVGAGI in the germline V gene. This CDR3 contains 15 residues. V was pared by 0 bases and J by 2 bases, with 10 bases between. CDR3 nucleotide sequence: TGTGCCAGCAGTTACTCCGGAGGGGGGCAAGAGACCCAGTACTTC. Translated: CASSYSGGGQETQYF.

This chain uses TRBV20-1 with TRBJ2-7, with 13 bases matching TRBD2. CDR3 length: 15 residues. The V gene's germline CDR1 is DFQATT and CDR2 SNEGSKA (reference sequence). With 3 bases clipped from V and 0 bases from J, the junction kept 2 bases outside the gene matches. This chain's CDR3 is CSARWTSGSSYEQYF. As DNA, the CDR3 is TGCAGTGCTAGGTGGACTAGCGGGAGCTCCTACGAGCAGTACTTC.

This sequence joins TRBV19 and TRBJ1-5; D gene ambiguous. Trimming took 0 bases from V and 7 from J, leaving 7 bases between them. The CDR3 runs 13 residues. Germline V CDR1 and CDR2: LNHDA, SQIVND (reference sequence). CDR3 in DNA: TGTGCCAGTAGTATAGATTCGAGGCAGCCCCAGCATTTT. This codes for CASSIDSRQPQHF.

V and J are TRBV3-1 and TRBJ2-7; the D is unclear. V shed 3 bases and J shed 6 bases, with 12 bases lying between them. The CDR3 totals 13 residues. Germline V gene lookup returns CDR1 LGHDT and CDR2 YNNKEL (reference sequence). The CDR3 DNA reads as TGTGCCAGCAGCCACCCAGGCGGCAGCGAGCAGTACTTC. The encoded protein is CASSHPGGSEQYF.

Details on this clonotype: A much larger clone lies a single base off, so this may be a read error. The gene calls are TRBV7-2 and TRBJ2-1, with 8 bases fitting TRBD2. CDR3 length: 15 amino acids. Per the germline V gene, CDR1 is SGHTA and CDR2 is FQGNSA. This CDR3 is CASSFMISGVNVQFF. The DNA for the CDR3 is TGTGCCAGCAGCTTTATGATTAGCGGGGTCAATGTGCAGTTCTTC.

This rearrangement joins TRBV4-3 to TRBJ2-1; D call uncertain. Trimming took off 0 bases at V and 0 bases at J, with 9 bases between the two ends. The CDR3 runs 16 residues. Germline V gene sequence: CDR1 LGHNA, CDR2 YSLEER. This chain's CDR3 is CASSQDQVSSYNEQFF. The CDR3 DNA reads TGCGCCAGCAGCCAAGATCAGGTGAGCTCCTACAATGAGCAGTTCTTC.

This clonotype was counted a few times. This rearrangement joins TRBV12-3 or TRBV12-4 to TRBJ1-2; no firm D call. The CDR3 covers 13 residues. V gave up 2 bases and J gave up 3 bases, with 7 bases separating them. The CDR3: CASSLRQHYGYTF. In DNA, the CDR3 is TGTGCCAGCAGTTTAAGGCAGCACTATGGCTACACCTTC.

J is TRBJ2-2 and V is TRBV4-3, with a possible D match to TRBD1 (6 bases). Trimming took off 5 bases at V and 1 base at J, with 17 bases between the two ends. The germline CDR1 and CDR2 sequences are LGHNA and YSLEER. This CDR3 has 17 residues. The CDR3 region has the DNA TGCGCCAGCAGCTTAAGCCCCCCAGGGGTGAACACCGGGGAGCTGTTTTTT. Translating gives CASSLSPPGVNTGELFF.

This clonotype was picked up many times. The CDR3 sequence is CASSPSGHQGTEAFF. The CDR3 bases are TGTGCCAGCAGTCCGTCGGGGCACCAGGGAACTGAAGCTTTCTTT. The chain couples TRBV27 to TRBJ1-1, with D possibly matching TRBD1 (5 bases). This CDR3 is 15 amino acids long. V lost 5 bases, J lost 5 bases, and 18 bases lay in between. Per germline, CDR1 MNHEY and CDR2 SMNVEV (reference sequence).

Only a few counts were recorded for this clonotype. The rearrangement links TRBV27 to TRBJ2-5; D perhaps matches TRBD2 (5 bases). CDR1 and CDR2 (germline): MNHEY, SMNVEV (reference sequence). This CDR3 spans 16 amino acids. V was shortened by 6 bases and J by 0 bases, with 17 bases between the two germline ends. CDR3 in amino acids: CASRRGLTMNQETQYF. The CDR3 coding sequence is TGTGCCAGCAGAAGAGGACTTACCATGAACCAAGAGACCCAGTACTTC.

V gene TRBV27 combines with J gene TRBJ2-1; 13 positions match TRBD2. Germline CDR1 MNHEY, CDR2 SMNVEV (reference sequence). Trimming removed 2 bases from V and 9 bases from J; junction bases left unmatched: 7. The CDR3 length is 16 residues. The CDR3, as DNA: TGTGCCAGCAGTTTAACTAGCGGGAGGGCCTGGGGTGAGCAGTTCTTC. Encoded protein: CASSLTSGRAWGEQFF.

This clonotype was found a few times. The chain has TRBV6-2 or TRBV6-3 and TRBJ2-7, with no clear D. Germline V gives CDR1 MNHEY, CDR2 SVGEGT. The V and J ends lost 2 bases and 0 bases respectively, with 14 bases between them. This CDR3 has 16 residues. This chain's CDR3 is CASSYPPGVVSYEQYF. The CDR3 DNA sequence: TGTGCCAGCAGTTACCCCCCTGGGGTTGTCTCCTACGAGCAGTACTTC.

Ten or more counts support this clonotype. V is TRBV29-1 and J is TRBJ2-1; D is perhaps TRBD1 or TRBD2 (5 bases each). The V and J ends lost 5 bases and 7 bases respectively, with 15 bases between them. CDR1 and CDR2 from the germline V gene are SQVTM and ANQGSEA. This CDR3 spans 13 amino acids. The CDR3 spells CSVPSRVVNEQFF. The CDR3, as DNA: TGCAGCGTTCCTAGCAGGGTCGTGAATGAGCAGTTCTTC.